The 5 T cell receptor beta chains below come from one sample, sequenced in a study of shared clonotypes between healthy human individuals. CD45RO-negative, CCR7-positively selected cells formed the naive CD8 fraction, excluding terminally differentiated effector memory CD45RA+ cells. The method was immunoSEQ multiplex PCR; TCRdb's version includes in-frame clones alone and lacks a portion of them. The table records 450,000 to 700,000 clones, roughly 95% of them present only once. Sequences were obtained from naive CD8+ T cells sorted from blood. Receptors originate from a woman aged 25 to 39 in good health.

The gene calls are TRBV28 and TRBJ1-5; D is ambiguous. This CDR3 is 14 amino acids long. From germline, CDR1 is MDHEN and CDR2 SYDVKM. Trimming took off 6 bases at V and 0 bases at J, with 9 bases between the two ends. In DNA form, the CDR3 reads TGTGCCAGCAGAAACTCCTATAGCAATCAGCCCCAGCATTTT. It specifies CASRNSYSNQPQHF.

V gene TRBV6-4 combines with J gene TRBJ2-1; 13 nucleotides align to TRBD2. The CDR3 contains 18 residues. V dropped 0 bases and J dropped 4; count of bases not matched to a gene: 6. CDR1 MRHNA and CDR2 SNTAGT come from the germline V gene. CDR3: CASSDSLGLAGAYNEQFF. For the CDR3, the DNA is TGTGCCAGCAGTGACTCCCTCGGACTAGCGGGAGCATACAATGAGCAGTTCTTC.

V and J are TRBV5-4 and TRBJ2-7, with no clear D. The germline V gene encodes CDR1 SGHNT and CDR2 YYREEE (reference sequence). V lost 3 bases and J 7 bases, leaving 11 bases between the germline ends. This CDR3 has 12 amino acids. As DNA, the CDR3 is TGTGCCAGCAGCTATTCTGGGGTTGAGCAGTACTTC. This gives the protein CASSYSGVEQYF.

V is TRBV2 and J is TRBJ1-3; D is ambiguous. There are 13 residues in the CDR3. V lost 4 bases and J lost 3, with 7 bases in between. Germline V gene lookup returns CDR1 SNHLY and CDR2 FYNNEI. As DNA, the CDR3 is TGTGCCAGCAGTGCCGGGAATGGAAACACCATATATTTT. Protein product: CASSAGNGNTIYF.

The J gene is TRBJ2-7, the V gene TRBV2, with 10 bases that match TRBD2. This CDR3 has 17 amino acids. V was clipped by 7 bases and J by 0 bases; unmatched bases: 12. CDR1 is SNHLY and CDR2 is FYNNEI in the germline V gene. The CDR3 bases are TGTGCCAGCACGGGGGGCCAACTAGCGGGGCCCTCCTACGAGCAGTACTTC. Translated: CASTGGQLAGPSYEQYF.